This T cell receptor (beta chain) was sequenced during a study of shared clonotypes between healthy human individuals (TCRdb year 2020). Background for the entire study: The cohort included three men and two women between 18 and 49 years of age. For each donor, three plates each were used for CD4 naive and CD4 memory, two plates were used for CD8 naive, and one plate was used for CD8 memory. Each donor's leukapheresis produced roughly between about 0.85 and 10 billion PBMCs. Libraries were prepared and TCR repertoires were sequenced by different laboratories using diverse techniques, in order to increase sequencing depth and limit assay-specific biases. To estimate repertoire size and how much clonotypes are shared between individuals, the study performed deep sequencing of blood TCR repertoires from about five healthy adults. Beyond this particular receptor, the publication reports: Naive subsets generally had larger estimated clonotype richness than memory subsets did. When a few donors were compared, the shared fraction of clonotypes was roughly 4.8% for naive CD4, over 3% for naive CD8, 2% to 2.5% for memory CD4, and 0.4% for memory CD8. The small number of donors limited the genetic and exposure-history diversity represented. Even with the large sequencing depth, rarefaction of the sorted-subset datasets indicated that sequencing was incomplete. Pairwise subsampling indicated that sequencing depth was expected to affect the degree of clonotype sharing among donors. Higher generation probabilities were observed for clonotypes shared by all four sorted-subset donors than for non-shared clonotypes. Sampling was restricted to blood, and TCR repertoires in tissue are likely to differ from TCR repertoires in blood.

About this clone: This clone's antigen is unknown. No base quality values were provided; no much bigger clone lies one nucleotide off.

Using the deep immunoSEQ assay, TCR CDR3 regions were amplified from genomic DNA by multiplex PCR. Extracted genomic DNA from each cell subset was spread evenly across all wells of several immunoSEQ 96-well plates, with each plate serving as a replicate. For sorted subsets, 150 to 250 ng of genomic DNA, equivalent to roughly 33,000 T cell genomes, went into each replicate PCR. The purified libraries were quantified using a Qubit 3.0 fluorometer, sized with a Bioanalyzer 2100, and then quantified again using the KAPA Library Quantification kit. Every immunoSEQ 96-well plate was sequenced on a separate single-read 150-cycle Illumina NextSeq 550 flow cell. In the original analysis: Because the immunoSEQ output included only junctional sequences and no quality scores, the filtering could not be the same as the filtering used for full-length reads. To assign V/J genes and CDR3, sequences were annotated using PyIR, a Python wrapper for IgBLAST v1.9, with IMGT germline references. Reads were filtered out if the reads had weak V/J assignments (E-value above 1e-6), no CDR3, stop codons, out-of-frame junctions, or ambiguous translated residues. V3J clonotypes were defined as sequences sharing an identical inferred V gene, J gene, and CDR3 amino acid sequence. Percentage overlap between repertoires was calculated by dividing the number of shared unique clonotypes by the size of the smaller repertoire. Richness of each repertoire was evaluated using RTK rarefaction, the Chao1 estimator, and Recon v2.1 estimates of unobserved clonotypes. OLGA was used to compute generation probabilities for all TCRbeta clonotypes that the gDNA method yielded from a handful of donors. TCRdb carries this immuneACCESS record with in-frame sequences only. Its versions omit some clonotypes, under half of them owing to an unresolved V gene in the studies checked, with the rest unexplained. D and trimming come from the DNA, and the V and J calls and clone size come from that table. This sample is represented by over 2,000,000 clones; around 95% of them were singletons. Clones ranked in the top ten supply 1.5% to 2% of the sample.

Relative to germline, V is 4 bases shorter and J is 3 bases shorter, with 20 bases between their ends. The cysteine opens and the phenylalanine closes a CDR3 of 17 amino acids. Solely the CDR3 DNA is kept, with 51 bases framed from the first base. Per the germline V gene, SGDLS is the CDR1 and YYNGEE is the CDR2. CD8 naive samples were obtained by positive selection for CCR7 among CD45RO-negative cells, yielding a CD45RA+CCR7+ population from which TemRA cells were excluded. Donors were healthy HIV-negative adults with no recently reported acute infections or vaccinations. Every donor was a Caucasian adult living in Nashville, Tennessee, USA. After blood collection by leukapheresis, PBMCs were isolated using Ficoll-Histopaque density gradient centrifugation and then cryopreserved in the vapor phase of liquid nitrogen. Analytical flow cytometry was used to check the purity and quantity of every magnetically sorted T cell population. Each sorted fraction had its genomic DNA isolated and then quantified by UV absorbance on a Nanodrop 2000c.

The sequencing sample was made of naive CD8+ T cells from PBMCs. Read against the paper, the sample's cell subset or site label means: CD45RA+CCR7+. The TCR originated in a man aged 18 to 29 in good health. Some clones in this sample may be carry-over from other donors' samples. This chain joins TRBV9 to TRBJ2-1; possibly the D gene is TRBD2, per 5 matching bases. Here the CDR3 is given as CASSLLSGGLDYNEQFF. The bases are TGTGCCAGCAGCCTACTGTCCGGCGGACTTGACTACAATGAGCAGTTCTTC.